The 26 T cell receptor beta chains listed next were all sequenced from one sample in a study of T cells after posttransplantation cyclophosphamide. Cells defined as naive were viable CD3+CD4+ or CD3+CD8+ and CCR7+CD45RA+CD45RO-CD95-CD27+CD28+. The method was immunoSEQ multiplex PCR; TCRdb's version includes in-frame clones alone and lacks a portion of them. The sample shows more than 30,000 clones, approximately 90% of them seen only once. Sequenced: naive CD4+ T cells sorted from PBMCs. These receptors originate from a woman aged 55-69 years in good health, CMV-negative, and a related stem cell transplant donor.

The rearrangement links TRBV28 to TRBJ1-2, with TRBD1 matching 8 bases. Germline trimming cut 6 bases from V and 2 bases from J; bases unmatched to any gene: 2. Germline loops: CDR1 MDHEN, CDR2 SYDVKM. This CDR3 is built from 13 residues. The CDR3 DNA reads as TGTGCCAGCAGACGACAGGGGAACTATGGCTACACCTTC. It codes for CASRRQGNYGYTF.

The rearrangement uses TRBV7-9 and TRBJ1-3, with unresolved D. CDR1 SEHNR and CDR2 FQNEAQ come from the germline V gene (reference sequence). Trimming shortened V by 3 bases and J by 6 bases, and 6 bases separated the two germline ends. CDR3 length: 12 residues. The DNA of the CDR3 is TGTGCCAGCAGCTTGGAGTCAAACACCATATATTTT. It is translated as CASSLESNTIYF.

The chain has TRBV4-1 and TRBJ1-3; D may be TRBD1 (6 bases). The CDR3 is 16 amino acids. V shed 0 bases and J shed 3 bases, with 12 bases lying between them. Germline V CDR1 and CDR2: MGHRA, YSYEKL. The CDR3 reads CASSQDSGTNGNTIYF. The CDR3, as DNA: TGCGCCAGCAGCCAAGATTCAGGGACAAATGGAAACACCATATATTTT.

The count of this clone is one. J is TRBJ2-1 and V is TRBV28, with 7 bases matching TRBD2. V lost 10 bases to trimming and J lost 8 bases; unmatched junction nucleotides: 5. The CDR3 runs 11 residues. In germline, CDR1 is MDHEN, CDR2 SYDVKM. The CDR3 nucleotides are TGTGCCACCACTAGCGTCTATGAGCAGTTCTTC. Protein sequence: CATTSVYEQFF.

The chain links TRBV29-1 to TRBJ1-2; D possibly corresponds to TRBD1 (5 bases). Trimming removed 4 bases at V and 0 bases at J, with 9 bases between. The germline gives CDR1 SQVTM, CDR2 ANQGSEA. The CDR3 extends over 13 amino acids. The CDR3 DNA reads as TGCAGCGTTGCTCAGGGTCCTAACTATGGCTACACCTTC. It translates to CSVAQGPNYGYTF.

CDR3 sequence reads: CASTTGTSGRDTQYF. CDR3 DNA sequence: TGCGCCAGCACTACAGGCACTAGCGGGCGCGATACGCAGTATTTT. The chain carries TRBV4-3 and TRBJ2-3, with 9 positions matching TRBD2. The CDR3 sequence is 15 residues long. J was trimmed by 6 bases and V by 7 bases; bases with no gene match: 11. The germline V gene encodes CDR1 LGHNA and CDR2 YSLEER.

V and J are TRBV20-1 and TRBJ1-2; the match to TRBD1 covers 8 bases. Germline CDR1 and CDR2: DFQATT and SNEGSKA (reference sequence). CDR3 length: 10 residues. Losses at the gene ends were 6 bases for V and 13 bases for J; bases not matched to a gene: 7. CDR3 loop: CSATRGRGTF. The CDR3 DNA reads as TGCAGTGCAACCAGGGGGCGAGGCACCTTC.

This rearrangement joins TRBV10-3 to TRBJ2-3; TRBD1 matches 7 bases. The length of the CDR3 is 11 residues. Germline CDR1 and CDR2: ENHRY and SYGVKD. V lost 10 bases to trimming and J lost 6 bases; unmatched junction nucleotides: 4. CDR3 DNA sequence: TGTGCCACGACAGGGACGGATACGCAGTATTTT. Protein: CATTGTDTQYF.

The chain employs TRBV18 and TRBJ2-5; TRBD2 agrees at 13 bases. The DNA end favors TRBJ2-7, so the J call may be wrong. The CDR3 contains 16 residues. The germline gives CDR1 KGHSH, CDR2 LQKENI. In DNA, the CDR3 is TGTGCCAGCTCACCACCAGGGACTAGCGGGGTCTACGAGCAGTACTTC. Translated, it gives CASSPPGTSGVYEQYF.

The rearrangement links TRBV5-4 to TRBJ2-7; the D gene is possibly TRBD2 (6 bases). This CDR3 is built from 15 residues. V lost 1 base, J lost 4 bases, and 15 bases lay in between. Germline V gives CDR1 SGHNT, CDR2 YYREEE (reference sequence). The CDR3 loop reads CASSLRRAEDYEQYF. For the CDR3, the DNA is TGTGCCAGCAGCTTGAGGAGGGCTGAAGATTACGAGCAGTACTTC.

The chain employs TRBV27 and TRBJ2-3; the match to TRBD2 covers 9 bases. CDR3 length: 14 amino acids. V was pared by 6 bases and J by 3 bases, with 4 bases of the junction left unmatched. Germline CDR1 and CDR2: MNHEY and SMNVEV (reference sequence). This CDR3 reads CASRRGGRTDTQYF. The CDR3 nucleotides are TGTGCCAGCAGGCGGGGGGGCAGAACAGATACGCAGTATTTT.

The chain has TRBV6-1 and TRBJ1-2, with a possible D match to TRBD1 (5 bases). There are 12 residues in the CDR3. Between the trimmed V and J ends, which lost 6 bases and 4 bases, there was a span of 9 bases. The germline CDR1 and CDR2 sequences are MNHNS and SASEGT. Written as DNA, the CDR3 is TGTGCCAGCAGCAGGGCCGCCTATGGCTACACCTTC. Protein product: CASSRAAYGYTF.

This chain joins TRBV5-6 and TRBJ2-1; 13 nucleotides match TRBD2. V lost 4 bases, J lost 9 bases, and 10 bases stayed unmatched. The CDR3 totals 16 residues. Per the germline V gene, CDR1 is SGHDT and CDR2 is YYEEEE. The CDR3: CASSRGLAGDFGEQFF. CDR3 nucleotide sequence: TGTGCCAGCAGCCGCGGACTAGCGGGAGATTTTGGTGAGCAGTTCTTC.

The rearrangement links TRBV10-3 to TRBJ2-2, with TRBD2 identical over 7 bases. The CDR3 has 14 amino acids. Germline V lookup: CDR1 ENHRY, CDR2 SYGVKD. V dropped 8 bases and J dropped 4; count of bases not matched to a gene: 7. The CDR3, as DNA: TGTGCCATCGCGGCTAGCGGTAGCACCGGGGAGCTGTTTTTT. It yields the protein CAIAASGSTGELFF.

This chain uses TRBV5-1 with TRBJ1-4; a possible D gene is TRBD1 (6 bases). From germline, CDR1 is SGHRS and CDR2 YFSETQ. The germline V and J ends were trimmed by 4 bases and 5 bases, with 9 bases remaining between them. This CDR3 spans 13 amino acids. DNA of the CDR3: TGCGCCAGCAGCACAGGGCGAAATGAAAAACTGTTTTTT. It yields the protein CASSTGRNEKLFF.

This clone was found a few times. The rearrangement joins TRBV5-1 to TRBJ1-3; 8 bases are shared with TRBD1. This CDR3 region has 16 residues. From germline, CDR1 is SGHRS and CDR2 YFSETQ. Trimming took 3 bases from V and 5 from J; bases not matched to a gene: 10. The CDR3 spells CASSSGATGGRNTIYF. In nucleotides, the CDR3 is TGCGCCAGCAGCTCAGGAGCTACAGGGGGAAGAAACACCATATATTTT.

CDR3 residues: CSVERGTGREVQYF. DNA of the CDR3: TGCAGCGTTGAACGCGGTACAGGGAGGGAGGTGCAGTACTTC. The chain carries TRBV29-1 and TRBJ2-7, with D maybe TRBD2 (7 bases). This CDR3 is 14 amino acids long. Trimming took off 2 bases at V and 9 bases at J, with 20 bases between the two ends. The germline CDR1 and CDR2 sequences are SQVTM and ANQGSEA.

The chain employs TRBV28 and TRBJ2-5; D might be TRBD1 (6 bases). The germline gives CDR1 MDHEN, CDR2 SYDVKM. V dropped 2 bases and J dropped 1 base, with 11 bases sitting between them. CDR3 size: 15 residues. The chain's CDR3 is CASSLDRRLQETQYF. The CDR3 DNA sequence: TGTGCCAGCAGTTTAGACAGGCGCCTCCAAGAGACCCAGTACTTC.

This chain connects TRBV9 to TRBJ1-4, with TRBD1 matching over 7 bases. Germline trimming cut 4 bases from V and 8 bases from J; bases unmatched to any gene: 11. Germline CDR1 and CDR2: SGDLS and YYNGEE. CDR3 length: 15 residues. CDR3 bases: TGTGCCAGCAGCCGCGACGGGCAGGGGGGAGAAAAACTGTTTTTT. The encoded protein is CASSRDGQGGEKLFF.

The V gene is TRBV5-6, the J gene TRBJ1-6; D is undetermined. V was shortened by 2 bases and J by 7 bases, with 13 bases between the two germline ends. The CDR3 loop spans 15 amino acids. Germline CDR1 reads SGHDT; CDR2 reads YYEEEE. This CDR3 reads CASSFRGISNSPLHF. Here the CDR3 DNA reads TGTGCCAGCAGCTTCCGGGGTATATCGAATTCACCCCTCCACTTT.

The V and J genes are TRBV6-4 and TRBJ2-1, with 11 nucleotides matching TRBD2. The CDR3 is made up of 16 amino acids. CDR1 and CDR2 (germline): MRHNA, SNTAGT. The V segment lost 6 bases and the J segment 6 bases; nucleotides outside the gene matches: 10. The CDR3 DNA sequence: TGTGCCAGCAGCAAACCTTATAGCGGGGGGGTCAATGAGCAGTTCTTC. It encodes CASSKPYSGGVNEQFF.

V and J are TRBV10-3 and TRBJ2-3; 10 nucleotides line up with TRBD2. J lost 5 bases, V lost 2 bases, and 10 bases had no gene match. This CDR3 region has 17 residues. CDR1 and CDR2 (germline): ENHRY, SYGVKD. CDR3 in DNA: TGTGCCATCAGTGAGCGGACTAGCGGTCGACCCGTAGATACGCAGTATTTT. It codes for CAISERTSGRPVDTQYF.

The chain is built from TRBV7-2 and TRBJ1-6, with TRBD1 matching over 9 bases. The length of the CDR3 is 18 residues. V gave up 4 bases and J gave up 6 bases; unmatched junction bases: 13. Germline-derived CDR1 and CDR2 are SGHTA and FQGNSA. DNA for the CDR3: TGTGCCAGCAGCTCGAGAGGGGGCACAGGGGGCTCTAATTCACCCCTCCACTTT. As protein: CASSSRGGTGGSNSPLHF.

This sequence joins TRBV5-1 and TRBJ2-3; 8 bases align to TRBD2. J gave up 0 bases and V 4 bases, and 13 bases lay outside the gene matches. This CDR3 is 18 amino acids long. Germline assignment: CDR1 SGHRS and CDR2 YFSETQ. The CDR3 sequence: CASSPGLAGGTSTDTQYF. CDR3 sequence (DNA): TGCGCCAGCAGCCCGGGGCTAGCGGGCGGAACTAGCACAGATACGCAGTATTTT.

This sequence joins TRBV5-1 and TRBJ1-1; D is possibly TRBD1 (6 bases). The CDR3 runs to 14 residues. V lost 4 bases and J lost 2, with 12 bases in between. Germline V gives CDR1 SGHRS, CDR2 YFSETQ. DNA for the CDR3: TGCGCCAGCAGCGGTATACAGGGTAACACTGAAGCTTTCTTT. Encoded protein: CASSGIQGNTEAFF.

The chain employs TRBV7-2 and TRBJ1-5, with TRBD1 matching 10 bases. J gave up 11 bases and V 6 bases, and 13 bases lay outside the gene matches. Germline V gene lookup returns CDR1 SGHTA and CDR2 FQGNSA. This CDR3 has 15 amino acids. The CDR3 nucleotides read TGTGCCAGCAGGTTCGTTGGGACAGGGGACAGTACCCAGCATTTT. Translating it yields CASRFVGTGDSTQHF.